The clone carrying this TCR beta chain was seen ten or more times. The target antigen is unknown. For TCR beta, libraries came from quantitative 5'-RACE with molecular barcodes. One entry per CDR3 protein, called by TCRdb with MiXCR from the 5' RACE reads. Of about 240,000 distinct CDR3 sequences in the sample, 8.6% were seen once. These data are taken from a study of CD8 T cells in ankylosing spondylitis. The study's findings and limits: A TCR beta motif made of eight highly homologous variants seemed typical of ankylosing spondylitis blood. Disease-associated clones were reportedly significantly overrepresented in matched ankylosing spondylitis synovial fluid.

The CDR3 has 17 residues. The V end was cut by 6 bases, the J end by 0 bases, with 19 bases between. Looked up from germline, CDR1 is MNHEY and CDR2 is SMNVEV (reference sequence). J is TRBJ2-3 and V is TRBV27; D gene ambiguous. This sequence originates from a male donor with ankylosing spondylitis or in good health (not recorded which). Specimen: blood, either unsorted or a sorted T cell fraction (not recorded which). The CDR3 loop is CASRTDLSLLSTDTQYF. CDR3 nucleotides: TGTGCCAGCAGGACTGACCTTAGCCTGCTTAGCACAGATACGCAGTATTTT.